Below, 23 T cell receptor beta chains from the same sample are listed, as sequenced in a study of blood T cell repertoires in COVID-19. Using immunoSEQ multiplex PCR, the repertoire was profiled, and TCRdb retains in-frame clones only, with some absent. The sample lists about 200,000 clones; around 80% were seen once. The specimen was peripheral blood. The receptors were gathered from a human donor with acute or convalescent COVID-19. The donor label of this sample is uncertain.

This chain connects TRBV6-2 or TRBV6-3 to TRBJ1-1; TRBD1 is a possible D gene (5 bases). Looked up from germline, CDR1 is MNHEY and CDR2 is SVGEGT. The CDR3 covers 14 residues. V lost 4 bases and J 4 bases, leaving 13 bases between the germline ends. As DNA, the CDR3 is TGTGCCAGCAGTTTCGGGGGTTTTGCCACTGAAGCTTTCTTT. Encoded protein: CASSFGGFATEAFF.

The V and J genes are TRBV6-2 or TRBV6-3 and TRBJ2-2; 10 nucleotides agree with TRBD2. V lost 6 bases, J lost 6 bases, and 10 bases stayed unmatched. The CDR3 totals 16 residues. The germline V gene encodes CDR1 MNHEY and CDR2 SVGEGT. The CDR3 DNA is TGTGCCAGCAGCCCCAGCGGGAGGGCCGGGGCCGGGGAGCTGTTTTTT. This codes for CASSPSGRAGAGELFF.

On this clone itself: The sample contains more than one DNA sequence encoding this CDR3. The V call is TRBV6-5, the J call TRBJ1-4; a possible D gene is TRBD1 (5 bases). The CDR3 is 14 residues long. Germline CDR1 is MNHEY and CDR2 is SVGAGI. V was clipped by 1 base and J by 8 bases, with 11 bases between them. The CDR3 sequence: CASSYFQGGEKLFF. CDR3 coding DNA: TGTGCCAGCAGTTACTTCCAGGGAGGGGAAAAACTGTTTTTT.

This clone was counted a single time. The chain links TRBV7-2 to TRBJ1-4; D might be TRBD1 (6 bases). This CDR3 contains 14 residues. The V gene lost 6 bases and the J gene lost 8 bases, with 16 bases spanning the gap. CDR1 is SGHTA and CDR2 is FQGNSA in the germline V gene. The CDR3 bases are TGTGCCAGCAGGGAGACAGGCCCGGGAGAAAAACTGTTTTTT. Amino acid sequence: CASRETGPGEKLFF.

The rearrangement uses TRBV19 and TRBJ1-2; D ambiguous. Germline CDR1 reads LNHDA; CDR2 reads SQIVND (reference sequence). V lost 8 bases and J 4 bases, leaving 17 bases between the germline ends. The CDR3 is 14 amino acids. CDR3 coding DNA: TGTGCCAGTGGCGGTGTCGGTGTCGGCTATGGCTACACCTTC. Its protein is CASGGVGVGYGYTF.

Here the CDR3 reads CASSFTGGSAGEQFF. CDR3 nucleotides: TGTGCCAGCAGCTTTACGGGGGGCTCAGCAGGTGAGCAGTTCTTC. The rearrangement links TRBV7-9 to TRBJ2-1, with D perhaps matching TRBD2 (7 bases). Between the trimmed V and J ends, which lost 3 bases and 9 bases, there was a span of 18 bases. The CDR3 is 15 residues long. CDR1 is SEHNR, CDR2 FQNEAQ, per germline (reference sequence).

J is TRBJ2-3 and V is TRBV5-4; 13 bases are shared with TRBD2. The J segment lost 4 bases and the V segment lost 4 bases, leaving 6 bases of the junction unmatched. This CDR3 contains 16 residues. CDR1 is SGHNT and CDR2 is YYREEE in the germline V gene (reference sequence). The CDR3 DNA sequence: TGTGCCAGCAGCAATCAACTAGCGGGAGGGGCAGATACGCAGTATTTT. It yields the protein CASSNQLAGGADTQYF.

This chain links TRBV7-2 with TRBJ2-7; 10 bases map to TRBD2. CDR3 length: 15 residues. Germline V gene sequence: CDR1 SGHTA, CDR2 FQGNSA. Trimming took 4 bases from V and 4 from J; bases not matched to a gene: 7. The CDR3 DNA reads as TGTGCCAGCAGCTCTTCACTAGCGGGAAAGTACGAGCAGTACTTC. Encoded protein: CASSSSLAGKYEQYF.

A few counts support this clone. The J gene is TRBJ1-2, the V gene TRBV29-1; 8 bases match TRBD1. CDR1 is SQVTM and CDR2 is ANQGSEA in the germline V gene. The CDR3 contains 13 residues. The J segment lost 0 bases and the V segment lost 7 bases, leaving 4 bases of the junction unmatched. The CDR3 DNA reads as TGCAGCGCTGGACAGGGCCCTAACTATGGCTACACCTTC. Translated, it gives CSAGQGPNYGYTF.

This rearrangement joins TRBV18 to TRBJ2-6; 9 bases line up with TRBD1. Trimming at V came to 5 bases and at J to 0 bases, leaving 11 bases not matched to a gene. Germline V gives CDR1 KGHSH, CDR2 LQKENI. This CDR3 has 19 amino acids. The CDR3 DNA reads as TGTGCCAGCTCATGGGCGGGGACAGGGAAATTCTCTGGGGCCAACGTCCTGACTTTC. Protein product: CASSWAGTGKFSGANVLTF.

The table lists this clone with a count of one. This chain joins TRBV6-1 and TRBJ1-2; 7 bases agree with TRBD1. The CDR3 is 15 amino acids. Germline V gene lookup returns CDR1 MNHNS and CDR2 SASEGT. J lost 5 bases, V lost 1 base, and 7 bases had no gene match. This chain's CDR3 is CASSEVLGGRYGYTF. The CDR3 DNA reads as TGTGCCAGCAGTGAAGTATTAGGGGGCAGGTATGGCTACACCTTC.

The chain is built from TRBV7-2 and TRBJ2-4, with TRBD2 identical over 12 bases. CDR3 length: 17 amino acids. CDR1 SGHTA and CDR2 FQGNSA come from the germline V gene. Trimming took 5 bases from V and 6 from J; bases not matched to a gene: 11. CDR3 loop: CASSGGLLAGGGNIQYF. The CDR3 DNA sequence: TGTGCCAGCAGCGGAGGATTACTAGCGGGAGGCGGAAACATTCAGTACTTC.

The chain combines TRBV7-9 with TRBJ2-1; 13 bases agree with TRBD2. V was pared by 5 bases and J by 5 bases, with 3 bases of the junction left unmatched. The CDR3 has 15 amino acids. Per germline, CDR1 SEHNR and CDR2 FQNEAQ (reference sequence). CDR3 in DNA: TGTGCCAGCAGCCTACTAGCGGGAGGGAACAATGAGCAGTTCTTC. Translation: CASSLLAGGNNEQFF.

V is TRBV5-8 and J is TRBJ1-3; D is perhaps TRBD1 (5 bases). In germline, CDR1 is SGHTS, CDR2 YDEGEE. This CDR3 is built from 14 residues. Trimming pared 0 bases from V and 4 bases from J, leaving 8 bases between. The CDR3 DNA is TGTGCCAGCAGCTTGGAGGCAGGGGGAAACACCATATATTTT. Encoded protein: CASSLEAGGNTIYF.

This CDR3 is CASSLTSGGVGSTDTQYF. The CDR3 coding sequence is TGTGCCAGCAGCTTAACTTCGGGAGGAGTCGGGAGCACAGATACGCAGTATTTT. The gene calls are TRBV7-3 and TRBJ2-3; 7 bases fit TRBD2. With V trimmed by 0 bases and J by 0 bases, 9 bases remained unmatched. This CDR3 is 18 amino acids long. The V gene's germline CDR1 is SGHTA and CDR2 FQGTGA.

The genes are TRBV7-2 and TRBJ2-1; possibly TRBD1 for D (5 bases). Germline CDR1 and CDR2: SGHTA and FQGNSA. The CDR3 has 14 amino acids. Trimming pared 0 bases from V and 5 bases from J, leaving 8 bases between. CDR3 in amino acids: CASSLAGLNNEQFF. CDR3 DNA sequence: TGTGCCAGCAGCTTAGCGGGGCTAAACAATGAGCAGTTCTTC.

The chain is built from TRBV6-5 and TRBJ2-7; 7 nucleotides agree with TRBD1. The V and J ends lost 0 bases and 6 bases, in that order; junction bases with no gene match: 2. The germline V gene encodes CDR1 MNHEY and CDR2 SVGAGI. The CDR3 consists of 13 residues. CDR3 DNA sequence: TGTGCCAGCAGTTACTCGACAGGGTTCGAGCAGTACTTC. This gives the protein CASSYSTGFEQYF.

The V gene is TRBV5-1, the J gene TRBJ2-5; D may be TRBD1 (5 bases). The V and J ends lost 4 bases and 4 bases respectively, with 20 bases between them. Germline CDR1 SGHRS, CDR2 YFSETQ. This CDR3 is built from 16 residues. The CDR3 loop is CASSTQGIGLGETQYF. In nucleotides, the CDR3 is TGCGCCAGCAGCACTCAGGGTATCGGGCTTGGAGAGACCCAGTACTTC.

The V gene is TRBV5-1, the J gene TRBJ1-3; D is undetermined. CDR1 is SGHRS, CDR2 YFSETQ, per germline. The germline V and J ends were trimmed by 0 bases and 0 bases, with 4 bases remaining between them. CDR3 length: 14 residues. The CDR3: CASSLASSGNTIYF. The CDR3 coding sequence is TGCGCCAGCAGCTTGGCCAGCTCTGGAAACACCATATATTTT.

J is TRBJ1-4 and V is TRBV2, with 7 bases that match TRBD1. Per germline, CDR1 SNHLY and CDR2 FYNNEI. The CDR3 consists of 15 residues. Losses at the gene ends were 2 bases for V and 6 bases for J; bases not matched to a gene: 6. The CDR3 nucleotides read TGTGCCAGCAGTGAACGGAGGGGGCAGGATGAAAAACTGTTTTTT. Encoded protein: CASSERRGQDEKLFF.

This clone has just one count. CDR3: CASSTKGLAGGPGELFF. CDR3 nucleotides: TGCGCCAGCAGCACTAAGGGACTAGCGGGAGGGCCCGGGGAGCTGTTTTTT. The genes are TRBV5-1 and TRBJ2-2; 16 bases match TRBD2. Germline CDR1 is SGHRS and CDR2 is YFSETQ. This CDR3 has 17 amino acids. V dropped 4 bases and J dropped 6; count of bases not matched to a gene: 6.

This clone has a handful of counts. The rearrangement links TRBV9 to TRBJ2-1, with 7 bases matching TRBD1. Germline V lookup: CDR1 SGDLS, CDR2 YYNGEE. Losses at the gene ends were 1 base for V and 10 bases for J; bases not matched to a gene: 11. The CDR3 loop spans 15 amino acids. DNA for the CDR3: TGTGCCAGCAGCGTAACAGGGGCGCTCCTTGGGGAGCAGTTCTTC. Translated: CASSVTGALLGEQFF. Supplemented by reference TRBV9 and TRBJ2-1, the full variable domain reads DSGVTQTPKHLITATGQRVTLRCSPRSGDLSVYWYQQSLDQGLQFLIQYYNGEERAKGNILERFSAQQFPDLHSELNLSSLELGDSALYFCASSVTGALLGEQFFGPGTRLTVL.

The rearrangement uses TRBV2 and TRBJ2-1; 12 bases line up with TRBD2. Trimming took 6 bases from V and 6 from J; bases not matched to a gene: 6. Germline values: CDR1 SNHLY, CDR2 FYNNEI. The CDR3 is 15 amino acids. CDR3 nucleotide sequence: TGTGCCAGCAGGCTGAGGACTAGCGGGACCAATGAGCAGTTCTTC. Protein product: CASRLRTSGTNEQFF.